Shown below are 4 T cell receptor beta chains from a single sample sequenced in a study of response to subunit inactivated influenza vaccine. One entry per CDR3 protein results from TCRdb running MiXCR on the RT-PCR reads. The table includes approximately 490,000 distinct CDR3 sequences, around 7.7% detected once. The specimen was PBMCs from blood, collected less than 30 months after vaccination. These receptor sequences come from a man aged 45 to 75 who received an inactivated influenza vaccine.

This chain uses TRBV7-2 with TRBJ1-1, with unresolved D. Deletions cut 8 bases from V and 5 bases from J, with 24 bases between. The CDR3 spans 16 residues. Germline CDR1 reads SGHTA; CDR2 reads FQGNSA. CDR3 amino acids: CASARMLAGGGTEAFF. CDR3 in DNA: TGTGCCAGCGCCCGAATGTTAGCCGGCGGTGGTACTGAAGCTTTCTTT.

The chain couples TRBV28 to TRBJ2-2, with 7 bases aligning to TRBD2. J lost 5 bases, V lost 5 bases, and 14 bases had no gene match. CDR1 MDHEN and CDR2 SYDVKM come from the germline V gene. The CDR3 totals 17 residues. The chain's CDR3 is CASSTREPAGVTGELFF. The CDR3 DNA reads TGTGCCAGCAGTACAAGAGAGCCGGCGGGAGTGACCGGGGAGCTGTTTTTT. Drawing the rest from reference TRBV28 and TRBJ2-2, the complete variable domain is DVKVTQSSRYLVKRTGEKVFLECVQDMDHENMFWYRQDPGLGLRLIYFSYDVKMKEKGDIPEGYSVSREKKERFSLILESASTNQTSMYLCASSTREPAGVTGELFFGEGSRLTVL.

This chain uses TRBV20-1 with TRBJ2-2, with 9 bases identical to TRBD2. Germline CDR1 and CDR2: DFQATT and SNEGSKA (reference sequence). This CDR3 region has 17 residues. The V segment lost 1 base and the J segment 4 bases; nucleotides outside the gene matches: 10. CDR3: CSARGPGLAASTGELFF. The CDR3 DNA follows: TGCAGTGCTAGAGGTCCGGGACTAGCAGCCTCCACCGGGGAGCTGTTTTTT.

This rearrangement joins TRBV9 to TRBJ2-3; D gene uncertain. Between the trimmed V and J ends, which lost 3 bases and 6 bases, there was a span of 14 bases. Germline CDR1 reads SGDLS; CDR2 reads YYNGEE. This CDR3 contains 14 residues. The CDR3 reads CASSAQTLRDTQYF. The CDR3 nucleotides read TGTGCCAGCAGCGCGCAGACCTTGAGGGATACGCAGTATTTT. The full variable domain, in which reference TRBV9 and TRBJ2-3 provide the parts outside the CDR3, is DSGVTQTPKHLITATGQRVTLRCSPRSGDLSVYWYQQSLDQGLQFLIQYYNGEERAKGNILERFSAQQFPDLHSELNLSSLELGDSALYFCASSAQTLRDTQYFGPGTRLTVL.